There are a few counts of the clone carrying this T cell receptor (beta chain). The record originates from a study of T-cell reconstitution after alpha-beta-depleted transplantation in children. Unique molecular identifiers were incorporated into the prepared TCRbeta library. TCRdb passed the PCR reads through MiXCR, listing each CDR3 protein once. The profile covers 300,000 to 400,000 distinct CDR3 sequences, with 20% to 30% appearing a single time and around 9.9% taken by the ten largest. Specimen: PBMCs, mostly from graft donor cells, collected 180 days after TCRalphabeta/CD19-depleted stem cell transplant. This receptor was taken from a male patient aged 10 to 17 who had a stem cell transplant for acute lymphoblastic leukemia, so the T cells may come from the graft donor.

The CDR3 DNA reads TGTGCCAGCAGCCCCCGGACGGGCACCGGGGAGCTGTTTTTT. Translating it yields CASSPRTGTGELFF. The rearrangement links TRBV6-5 to TRBJ2-2; no firm D call. In germline, CDR1 is MNHEY, CDR2 SVGAGI. The V and J ends lost 6 bases and 4 bases respectively, with 12 bases between them. The CDR3 totals 14 residues.